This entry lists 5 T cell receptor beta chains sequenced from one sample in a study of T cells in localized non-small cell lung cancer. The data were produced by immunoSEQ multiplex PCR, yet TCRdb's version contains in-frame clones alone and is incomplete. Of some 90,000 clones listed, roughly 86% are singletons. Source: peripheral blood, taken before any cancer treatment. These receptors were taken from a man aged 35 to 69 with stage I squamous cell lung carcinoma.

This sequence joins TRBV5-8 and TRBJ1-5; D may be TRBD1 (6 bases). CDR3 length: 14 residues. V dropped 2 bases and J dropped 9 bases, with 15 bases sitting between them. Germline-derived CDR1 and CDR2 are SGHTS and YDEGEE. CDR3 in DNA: TGTGCCAGCAGCTTAGGACAGCCCGAGAGGCCCCAGCATTTT. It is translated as CASSLGQPERPQHF.

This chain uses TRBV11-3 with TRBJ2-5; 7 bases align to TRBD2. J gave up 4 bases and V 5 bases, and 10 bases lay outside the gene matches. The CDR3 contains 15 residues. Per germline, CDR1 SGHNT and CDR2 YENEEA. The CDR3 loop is CASSGGGRTTETQYF. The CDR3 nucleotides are TGTGCCAGCAGCGGGGGGGGTCGGACTACAGAGACCCAGTACTTC.

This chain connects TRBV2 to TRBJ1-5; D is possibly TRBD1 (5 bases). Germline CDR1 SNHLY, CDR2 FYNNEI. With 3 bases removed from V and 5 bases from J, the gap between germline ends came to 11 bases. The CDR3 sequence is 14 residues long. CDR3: CASSEPIGDQPQHF. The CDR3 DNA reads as TGTGCCAGCAGTGAGCCGATAGGGGATCAGCCCCAGCATTTT.

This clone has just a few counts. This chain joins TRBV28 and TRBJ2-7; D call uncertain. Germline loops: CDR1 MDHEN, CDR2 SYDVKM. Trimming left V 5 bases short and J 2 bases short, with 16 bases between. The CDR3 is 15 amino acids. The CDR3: CASSAPGRATYEQYF. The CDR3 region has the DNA TGTGCCAGCAGTGCCCCCGGACGTGCTACCTACGAGCAGTACTTC.

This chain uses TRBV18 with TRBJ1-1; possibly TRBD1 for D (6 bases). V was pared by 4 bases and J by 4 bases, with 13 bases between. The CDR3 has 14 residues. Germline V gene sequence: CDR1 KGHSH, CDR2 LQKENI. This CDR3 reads CASSQSDRLTEAFF. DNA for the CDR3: TGTGCCAGCTCACAGAGTGACAGGCTCACTGAAGCTTTCTTT.